This T cell receptor (beta chain) was sequenced during a study of T cells expressing NK-cell markers (TCRdb year 2020). Study-level background: TCR beta-chain repertoires were profiled in sorted CD3+CD56+NKG2C+, CD3+CD56+NKG2C- and CD3+CD56-NKG2C+ T-cell subsets from about 8 donors. Among the eight sequenced donors, seven were HCMV-seropositive and one was HCMV-seronegative. All eight donors whose samples were sequenced were randomly selected healthy volunteers, three of them men and five women. The libraries were sequenced on Illumina HiSeq 2000/2500, MiSeq or NextSeq, producing 2 x 150 bp reads.

About this clonotype: What antigen it recognizes has not been identified.

A commercial ELISA kit detecting HCMV-specific IgG in serum was used to determine HCMV serostatus. Ficoll density gradient centrifugation was used to isolate peripheral blood mononuclear cells from blood. Broader findings and caveats from the paper: In a handful of donors, the dominant CD3+CD56+NKG2C+ clonotypes were found to rank among the top 10 CD8+ clonotypes and to make up about 1.0-7.5% of CD8+ T cells. Those dominant clonotypes were again the most abundant among CD3+CD56-NKG2C+ cells in a few donors, at roughly 25-60.1%. Whether the expanded NKG2C-expressing T cell clones were specific for HCMV antigens remained unclear.

The CDR3 numbers 14 residues from cysteine through phenylalanine. No DNA sequence was recorded. Reading the germline V gene gives CDR1 ENHRY and CDR2 SYGVKD. These reads were obtained on an Illumina HiSeq 2000. TCR beta cDNA libraries were prepared using 5'RACE template switching, which introduced a universal primer site and unique molecular identifiers. Priming for cDNA synthesis came from the TCR beta constant segment, and two successive PCR amplification steps followed. The authors' pipeline ran thus. MIGEC was used to demultiplex reads and group the reads by UMI, and MiTCR was used to assemble and quantify clonotypes. Only TCR cDNA sequences supported by at least two reads were kept to exclude erroneous sequences. The tcR package was used for downstream repertoire analysis, and clonotypes were matched between fractions using CDR3 nucleotide sequence together with V segment. VDJmatch was used to annotate antigen specificity against VDJdb, with one amino acid substitution allowed in CDR3. After reprocessing by TCRdb, each CDR3 protein sequence is one entry, and no DNA is given. It is TCRdb's table, rather than the study itself, that gives the V and J calls and clone size. The sample table records 300,000 to 450,000 distinct CDR3 sequences. About 5.2% of the sample is in the top ten clones.

Source material: blood T cells: a sorted CD56 or NKG2C T cell subset, CD4+ or CD8+ T cells, or bulk PBMC T cells (not recorded which). The chain joins TRBV10-3 to TRBJ1-6. This TCR derives from a man aged 18-75 years in good health. The CDR3 loop reads CAISRGSDNSPLHF.